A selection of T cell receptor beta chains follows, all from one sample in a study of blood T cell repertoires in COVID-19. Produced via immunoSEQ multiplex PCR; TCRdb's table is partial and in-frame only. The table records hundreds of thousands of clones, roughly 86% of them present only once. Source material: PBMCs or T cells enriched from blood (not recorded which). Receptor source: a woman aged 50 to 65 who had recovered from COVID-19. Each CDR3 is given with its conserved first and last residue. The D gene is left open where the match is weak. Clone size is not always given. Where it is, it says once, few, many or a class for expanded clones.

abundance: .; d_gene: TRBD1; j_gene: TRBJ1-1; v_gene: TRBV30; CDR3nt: TGTGCCTGGGGGCCAGGGACAGTTGTTTGGTACACTGAAGCTTTCTTT; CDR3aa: CAWGPGTVVWYTEAFF
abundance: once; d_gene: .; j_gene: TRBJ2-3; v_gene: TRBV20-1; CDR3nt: TGCAGTGCTAGTAGGGGATACGGCACAGATACGCAGTATTTT; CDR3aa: CSASRGYGTDTQYF
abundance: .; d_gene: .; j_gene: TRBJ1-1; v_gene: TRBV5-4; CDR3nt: TGTGCCAGCAGCTTGTCCCCCGGAGGGGCGAACACTGAAGCTTTCTTT; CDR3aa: CASSLSPGGANTEAFF
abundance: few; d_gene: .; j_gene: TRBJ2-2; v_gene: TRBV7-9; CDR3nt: TGTGCCAGCAGCTTAGGATTCCCCCAGAGGGATCGCACCGGGGAGCTGTTTTTT; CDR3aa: CASSLGFPQRDRTGELFF
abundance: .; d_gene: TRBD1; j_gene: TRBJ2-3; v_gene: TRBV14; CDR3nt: TGTGCCAGCAGCCAAGATCCCGGACAGGTTTCAGATACGCAGTATTTT; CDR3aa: CASSQDPGQVSDTQYF
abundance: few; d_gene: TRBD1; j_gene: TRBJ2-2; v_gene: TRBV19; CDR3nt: TGTGCCAGTAGTCCGACAGGGGAGCCCGGGGAGCTGTTTTTT; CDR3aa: CASSPTGEPGELFF
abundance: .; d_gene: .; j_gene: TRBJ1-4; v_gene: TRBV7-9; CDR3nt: TGTGCCAGCAGCGAGAAAATTGTGGGGAGTGGGGAAAAACTGTTTTTT; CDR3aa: CASSEKIVGSGEKLFF
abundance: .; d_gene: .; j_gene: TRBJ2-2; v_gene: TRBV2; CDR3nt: TGTGCCAGCAGTGAGGAGGTAGACGGGGAGCTGTTTTTT; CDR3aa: CASSEEVDGELFF
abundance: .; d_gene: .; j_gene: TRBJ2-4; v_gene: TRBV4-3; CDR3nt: TGCGCCAGCAGCCAAGCTCCTCGTCCAGACATTCAGTACTTC; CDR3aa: CASSQAPRPDIQYF
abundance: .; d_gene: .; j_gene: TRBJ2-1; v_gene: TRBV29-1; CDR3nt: TGCAGCGTTGAGGCCGGTGGACAGAACGAGCAGTTCTTC; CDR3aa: CSVEAGGQNEQFF
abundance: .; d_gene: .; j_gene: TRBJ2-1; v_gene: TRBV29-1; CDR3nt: TGCAGCGTTGATGGTCGCTCGCGCGGGATCCCAGGCTCCTACAATGAGCAGTTCTTC; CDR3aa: CSVDGRSRGIPGSYNEQFF
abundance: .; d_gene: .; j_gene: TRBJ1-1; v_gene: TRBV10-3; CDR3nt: TGTGCCATCAGTGAGTTAAGGGGCAGTCTGTTGGAAGCTTTCTTT; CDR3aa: CAISELRGSLLEAFF
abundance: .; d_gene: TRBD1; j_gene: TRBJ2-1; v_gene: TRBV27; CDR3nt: TGTGCCAGCAGGGAGGGGGACAGGGGATTTTTTGCGAATGAGCAGTTCTTC; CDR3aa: CASREGDRGFFANEQFF
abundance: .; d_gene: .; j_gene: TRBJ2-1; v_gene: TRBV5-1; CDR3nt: TGCGCCAGCAGCTTGGTAACAGCGGCCGCCTACAATGAGCAGTTCTTC; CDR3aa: CASSLVTAAAYNEQFF
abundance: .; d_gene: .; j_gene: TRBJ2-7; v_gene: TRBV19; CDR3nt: TGTGCCAGTAGTTCCGTGACAGGACAGATCACCTACGAGCAGTACTTC; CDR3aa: CASSSVTGQITYEQYF
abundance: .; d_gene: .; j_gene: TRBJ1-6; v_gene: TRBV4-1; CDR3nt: TGCGCCAGCAGCCAAGATCGTTCACCCCTCCACTTT; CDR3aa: CASSQDRSPLHF
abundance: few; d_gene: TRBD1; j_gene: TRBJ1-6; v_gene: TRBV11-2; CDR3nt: TGTGCCAGCAGTTCAAACAGGGGGCTGAGATCACCCCTCCACTTT; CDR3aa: CASSSNRGLRSPLHF
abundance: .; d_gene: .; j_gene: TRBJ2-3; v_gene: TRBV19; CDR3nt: TGTGCCAGTAGTGATGGCGGCCGCACAGATACGCAGTATTTT; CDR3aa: CASSDGGRTDTQYF
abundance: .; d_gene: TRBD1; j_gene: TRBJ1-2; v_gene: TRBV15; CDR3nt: TGTGCCACCAGCAGAGAGGACAGGGATCCCACCTTC; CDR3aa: CATSREDRDPTF
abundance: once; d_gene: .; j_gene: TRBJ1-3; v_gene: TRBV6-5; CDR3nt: TGTGCCAGCAGTTACGGGCGTACCGACACCATATATTTT; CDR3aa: CASSYGRTDTIYF
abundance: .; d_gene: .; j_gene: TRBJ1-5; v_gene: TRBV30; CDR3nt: TGTGCCTGGAGTGTACCTTGGGGGGGCCAGCCCCAGCATTTT; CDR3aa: CAWSVPWGGQPQHF
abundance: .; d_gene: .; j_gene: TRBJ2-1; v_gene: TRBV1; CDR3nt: TGCACCAGCAGCCAATTCGGGAGCGGTGAGCAGTTCTTC; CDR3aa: CTSSQFGSGEQFF
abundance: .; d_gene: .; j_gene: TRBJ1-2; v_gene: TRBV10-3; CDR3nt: TGTGCCATCAGTGATATAGAACCTAACTATGGCTACACCTTC; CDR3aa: CAISDIEPNYGYTF
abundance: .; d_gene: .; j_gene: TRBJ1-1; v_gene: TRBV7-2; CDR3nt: TGTGCCAGCAGCTCCTCCTGGGCCACTGAAGCTTTCTTT; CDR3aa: CASSSSWATEAFF
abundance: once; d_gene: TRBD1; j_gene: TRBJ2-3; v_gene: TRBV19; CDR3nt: TGTGCCAGTAGTATCTCGACAGGGCAGCCCACCACAGATACGCAGTATTTT; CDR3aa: CASSISTGQPTTDTQYF
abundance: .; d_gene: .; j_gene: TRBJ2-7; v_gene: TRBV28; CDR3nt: TGTGCCAGCAGTTTCAGCTACGAGCAGTACTTC; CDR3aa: CASSFSYEQYF
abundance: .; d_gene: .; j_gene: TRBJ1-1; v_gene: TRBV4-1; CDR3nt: TGCGCCAGCAGCCAAGGTTTCTGGCGAACAGGGACACGGAGGACTGAAGCTTTCTTT; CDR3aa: CASSQGFWRTGTRRTEAFF
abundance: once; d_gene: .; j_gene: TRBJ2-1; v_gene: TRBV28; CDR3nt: TGTGCCAGCACCATAACAGGGGGACTAAGGAATGAGCAGTTCTTC; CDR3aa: CASTITGGLRNEQFF
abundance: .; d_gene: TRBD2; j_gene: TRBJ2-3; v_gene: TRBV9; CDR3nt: TGTGCCAGCAGCGCAGCGGGATTCACAGATACGCAGTATTTT; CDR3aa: CASSAAGFTDTQYF
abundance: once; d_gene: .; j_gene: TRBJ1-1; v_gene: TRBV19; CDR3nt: TGTGCCAGTACCACCTTAGATAGTTCGGGCACTGAAGCTTTCTTT; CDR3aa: CASTTLDSSGTEAFF
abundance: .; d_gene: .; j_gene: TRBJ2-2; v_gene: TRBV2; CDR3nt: TGTGCCAGCAGCCCCTTAAGGGGGACCGGGGAGCTGTTTTTT; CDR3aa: CASSPLRGTGELFF
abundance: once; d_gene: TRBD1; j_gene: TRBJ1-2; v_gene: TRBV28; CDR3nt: TGTGCCAGCAGTTTATCCGGACAGGTACTTAGAAATGGCTACACCTTC; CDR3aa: CASSLSGQVLRNGYTF
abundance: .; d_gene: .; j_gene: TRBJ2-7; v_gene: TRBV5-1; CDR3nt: TGCGCCAGCAGCTTCGCGAGCTCCTACGAGCAGTACTTC; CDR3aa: CASSFASSYEQYF
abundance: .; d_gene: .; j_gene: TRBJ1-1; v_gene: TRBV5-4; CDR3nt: TGTGCCAGCACCCTACCGGGACAAAGGAACACTGAAGCTTTCTTT; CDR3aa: CASTLPGQRNTEAFF
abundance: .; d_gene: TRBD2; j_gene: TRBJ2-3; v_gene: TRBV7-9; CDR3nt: TGTGCCAGCACCCGGGAGGCCGAATGGGTGGATACGCAGTATTTT; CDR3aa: CASTREAEWVDTQYF
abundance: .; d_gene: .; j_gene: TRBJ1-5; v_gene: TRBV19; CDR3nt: TGTGCCAGTACAACTCAGGGCCGCTATAGCAATCAGCCCCAGCATTTT; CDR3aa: CASTTQGRYSNQPQHF
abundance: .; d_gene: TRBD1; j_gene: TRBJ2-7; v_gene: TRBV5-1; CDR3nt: TGCGCCAGCAGCTTCAAGACAGGGGACTACGAGCAGTACTTC; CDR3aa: CASSFKTGDYEQYF
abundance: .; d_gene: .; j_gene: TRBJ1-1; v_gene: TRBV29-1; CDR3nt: TGCAGCGCCAGCAGGGGCACTGAAGCTTTCTTT; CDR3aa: CSASRGTEAFF
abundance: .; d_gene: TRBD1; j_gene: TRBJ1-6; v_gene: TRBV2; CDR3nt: TGTGCCAGCAGACTCGGACAGGTCTATTCACCCCTCCACTTT; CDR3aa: CASRLGQVYSPLHF
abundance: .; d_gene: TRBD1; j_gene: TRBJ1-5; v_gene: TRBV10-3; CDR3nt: TGTGCCATCAGTTTGGACAGGGGCAGCAATCAGCCCCAGCATTTT; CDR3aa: CAISLDRGSNQPQHF
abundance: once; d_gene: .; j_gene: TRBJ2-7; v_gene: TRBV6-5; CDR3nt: TGTGCCAGCAGTCCCGATTTAGCGGCAAGCTACGAGCAGTACTTC; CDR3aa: CASSPDLAASYEQYF
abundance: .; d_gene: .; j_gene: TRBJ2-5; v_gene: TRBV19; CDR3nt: TGTGCCAGTAGTATTATCTTTCGACAGGCTAAAGAGACCCAGTACTTC; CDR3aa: CASSIIFRQAKETQYF
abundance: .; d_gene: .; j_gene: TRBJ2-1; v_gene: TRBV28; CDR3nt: TGTGCCAGCAGCCTTGGTCGTCGGACGCGGGACGCAAGAGATGAGCAGTTCTTC; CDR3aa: CASSLGRRTRDARDEQFF
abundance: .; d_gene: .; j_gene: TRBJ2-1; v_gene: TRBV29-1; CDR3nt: TGCAGCGTTCAACTTGACTACTACAATGAGCAGTTCTTC; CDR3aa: CSVQLDYYNEQFF
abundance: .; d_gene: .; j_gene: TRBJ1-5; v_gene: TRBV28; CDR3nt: TGTGCCAGCAGTTTATCGGGACAGCCCCAGCATTTT; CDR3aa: CASSLSGQPQHF
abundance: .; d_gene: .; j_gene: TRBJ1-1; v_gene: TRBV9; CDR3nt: TGTGCCAGCAGCAAACAGGGCGAGGGCACTGAAGCTTTCTTT; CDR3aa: CASSKQGEGTEAFF
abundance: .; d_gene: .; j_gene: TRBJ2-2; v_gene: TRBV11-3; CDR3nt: TGTGCCAGCAGCGTCCAGAACACCGGGGAGCTGTTTTTT; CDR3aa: CASSVQNTGELFF
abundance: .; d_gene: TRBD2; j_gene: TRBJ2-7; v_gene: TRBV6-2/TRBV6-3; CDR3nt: TGTGCCAGCAGCCGGACTAGCGGATATGGGGAGCAGTACTTC; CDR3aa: CASSRTSGYGEQYF
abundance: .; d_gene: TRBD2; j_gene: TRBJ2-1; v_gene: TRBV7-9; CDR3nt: TGTGCCAGCAGCCCCGGACTAGTGGGGTATCATGAGCAGTTCTTC; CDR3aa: CASSPGLVGYHEQFF
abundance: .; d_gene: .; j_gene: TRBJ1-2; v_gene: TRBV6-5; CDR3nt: TGTGCCAGCAGTTACGGGCCGATAACTAACTATGGCTACACCTTC; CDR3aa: CASSYGPITNYGYTF
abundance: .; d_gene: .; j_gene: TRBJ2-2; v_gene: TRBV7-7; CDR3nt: TGTGCTAGCAGCCCAGGTACCGGGGAGCTGTTTTTT; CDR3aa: CASSPGTGELFF
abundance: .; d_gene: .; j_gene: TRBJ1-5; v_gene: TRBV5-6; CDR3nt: TGTGCCAGCAGCTTGGCAGGGAATCAGCCCCAGCATTTT; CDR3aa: CASSLAGNQPQHF
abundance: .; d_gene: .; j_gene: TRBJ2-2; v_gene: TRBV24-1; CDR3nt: TGTGCCACCAGTGATTTAGGGACATACACCGGGGAGCTGTTTTTT; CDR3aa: CATSDLGTYTGELFF
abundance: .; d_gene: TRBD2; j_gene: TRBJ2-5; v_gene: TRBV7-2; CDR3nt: TGTGCCAGCAGCTTAGGACTAGCGGAGACCCAGTACTTC; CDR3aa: CASSLGLAETQYF
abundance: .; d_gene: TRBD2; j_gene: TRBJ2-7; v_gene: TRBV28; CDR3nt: TGTGCCAGCAACTCACCTGGGGGGACTAGCGGAGGGTCCCTCTACGAGCAGTACTTC; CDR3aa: CASNSPGGTSGGSLYEQYF
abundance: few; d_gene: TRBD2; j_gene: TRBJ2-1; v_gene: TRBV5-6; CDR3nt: TGTGCCAGCAGTTACAGCGGGAGCTCGTACAATGAGCAGTTCTTC; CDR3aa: CASSYSGSSYNEQFF
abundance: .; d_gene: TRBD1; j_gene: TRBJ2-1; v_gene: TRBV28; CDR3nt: TGTGCCAGCAGTTTATTGGGACAGGGGAGAAGGGGGCAGTTCTTC; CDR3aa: CASSLLGQGRRGQFF